This T cell receptor beta chain was obtained from a study of cytomegalovirus exposure and HLA in healthy donors. This clone has only one observation. The CDR3 sequence is 14 residues long. The germline CDR1 and CDR2 sequences are KGHSH and LQKENI. Trimming cost V 5 bases and J 4 bases, with 15 bases left between them. 60 Vbeta and 13 Jbeta primers were used in PCR. Sequencing used immunoSEQ multiplex PCR; TCRdb keeps in-frame clones, though not all of them. The table has around 100,000 clones, roughly four fifths seen once; the top ten hold nearly 2.5%. The sequenced material came from PBMCs. The chain couples TRBV18 to TRBJ2-7, with D maybe TRBD2 (6 bases). This clonotype originated in a woman aged 18-35 years in good health and CMV-seronegative. The CDR3 sequence is CASSDLPGGYEQYF. CDR3 DNA: TGTGCCAGCTCAGATCTACCCGGGGGTTACGAGCAGTACTTC.